A single TCR beta chain is shown here with its context. The clone's antigen remains unknown. Per-base quality was not reported, and no clone a single base away is much larger than it. The germline V gene specifies SNHLY as CDR1 and FYNNEI as CDR2. V has 8 bases trimmed and J has 5 bases trimmed; junction bases matching no gene number 5. The CDR3 goes from the cysteine to the phenylalanine over 13 residues. The entry retains the CDR3 DNA only, 39 bases that are in frame from base 1. This sample is drawn from a study of glioma-infiltrating T cells after dendritic cell vaccination (dated by TCRdb to 2016 to 2017). Study-level background: The cohort comprised around 15 glioblastoma patients from Phase I and II dendritic cell vaccination trials, 9 newly diagnosed and 6 with recurrent disease. Survival after dendritic cell vaccination was correlated with TCR sequencing metrics, such as TIL content and the overlap between tumor and blood repertoires. Patients received three intradermal dendritic cell vaccine injections at biweekly intervals in the arm below the axilla. Deep sequencing of TCR beta CDR3 regions was used to quantify tumor-infiltrating lymphocyte content and compare tumor and blood repertoires in dendritic cell-vaccinated glioblastoma patients. The vaccine consisted of monocyte-derived dendritic cells cultured less than 9 days with IL-4 and GM-CSF, then pulsed overnight with autologous tumor lysate. Between about 2002 and 2013, patients were given autologous tumor lysate-pulsed dendritic cell vaccination. What the work shows at the level of the full study, not this receptor alone: Longer time to progression and overall survival after dendritic cell vaccination were predicted by higher estimated pretreatment TIL content. No direct relationship between TCR clonality and survival was found, suggesting that a diverse polyclonal response may matter. The response model built on TCR overlap across three groups was characterized as speculative, with prospective validation still needed. The cohort was small and heterogeneous, only a few patients had full blood and tumor sets, and even fewer had initial-recurrent tumor pairs.

Patients were selected for having adequate residual fresh-frozen tumor tissue and more than two years of available survival data. Molecular status otherwise varied across the glioblastoma patients, but none of them carried an isocitrate dehydrogenase mutation. PBMC were collected before vaccination, two weeks after the third vaccination, and at tumor progression if progression occurred. Genomic DNA was extracted with the Qiagen DNeasy Blood extraction Kit. Using the immunoSEQ assay, TCRB CDR3 regions were amplified from approximately 1.9 micrograms of genomic DNA, or from all available DNA when less than that was on hand. The multiplex PCR employed 60 forward primers targeting TCR V beta segments and 13 reverse primers targeting J beta segments. To estimate reads per starting template, synthetic control templates were spiked into each sample at limiting dilution. Reads of 87 bp were generated by sequencing on the Illumina HiSeq System. As for the authors' bioinformatics: PCR and sequencing errors were removed by a nearest neighbor algorithm that merged closely related sequences. TCR overlap was measured as the percentage of unique tumor TCR beta sequences that were also present in the peripheral blood of the same patient. The table was pulled from immuneACCESS by TCRdb, which kept in-frame rearrangements only. Such tables lose some clones; where checked, under half of the loss comes from unresolved V genes, and the rest has no known cause. V, J and clone size are taken as reported in that table, and D and trimming were inferred from the DNA itself. The sample contains 93,000 or so clones, roughly 80% of them found a single time. The top ten hold approximately 12% of the sample.

This receptor was obtained from a human donor with glioblastoma. The V and J segments used are TRBV2 and TRBJ2-2, with TRBD1 identical over 7 junction bases. This material consisted of blood, taken before dendritic cell vaccination. The CDR3 is CASLLTGTGELFF. Read as DNA, the sequence is TGTGCCAGCCTTTTGACAGGGACCGGGGAGCTGTTTTTT. The CDR3, completed at both ends by the reference TRBV2 and TRBJ2-2 genes, gives the full variable domain EPEVTQTPSHQVTQMGQEVILRCVPISNHLYFYWYRQILGQKVEFLVSFYNNEISEKSEIFDDQFSVERPDGSNFTLKIRSTKLEDSAMYFCASLLTGTGELFFGEGSRLTVL.